This T cell receptor beta chain was identified in a study of graft-versus-host responses after intestinal transplantation. Study context: Isolated intestinal, liver-intestinal, or multivisceral transplants were what recipients had.

Processing was applied to graft tissue in order to liberate intraepithelial and lamina propria lymphocytes. Here immunoSEQ multiplex PCR was the method, and the copy in TCRdb shows in-frame clones only, minus some. This table holds about 2,200 clones, about 78% found once. CDR1 and CDR2 (germline): MNHEY, SVGAGI. This CDR3 region has 12 residues. Trimming left V 7 bases short and J 4 bases short, with 8 bases between. The rearrangement uses TRBV6-5 and TRBJ1-5; no clear D. This specimen was ileum tissue, taken 18 days after transplant. The sequence was collected from a human patient who received an intestinal transplant, so some T cells may come from the graft donor. The CDR3, as DNA: TGTGCCAGCATAGTAGGGAATCAGCCCCAGCATTTT. Amino acid sequence: CASIVGNQPQHF.